Presented here are 21 T cell receptor beta chains from one specimen sequenced in a study of blood T cell repertoires in COVID-19. Assay: immunoSEQ multiplex PCR; the TCRdb copy retains only in-frame clones and omits some. The sample lists about 320,000 clones, 85% occurring once. The specimen was peripheral blood. The receptors derive from a human donor in a cohort sampled during active COVID-19.

V is TRBV11-2 and J is TRBJ2-7; 9 bases align to TRBD1. Germline V CDR1 and CDR2: SGHAT, FQNNGV. Germline trimming cut 5 bases from V and 2 bases from J; bases unmatched to any gene: 16. This CDR3 has 18 residues. In DNA form, the CDR3 reads TGTGCCAGCAGCCCTTTTCCGGGACAGGGAATTGTTACCTACGAGCAGTACTTC. Translation: CASSPFPGQGIVTYEQYF. Combining the CDR3 with reference TRBV11-2 and TRBJ2-7 gives the whole variable domain EAGVAQSPRYKIIEKRQSVAFWCNPISGHATLYWYQQILGQGPKLLIQFQNNGVVDDSQLPKDRFSAERLKGVDSTLKIQPAKLEDSAVYLCASSPFPGQGIVTYEQYFGPGTRLTVT.

V gene TRBV2 combines with J gene TRBJ1-1, with D hard to call. Trimming left V 6 bases short and J 1 base short, with 6 bases between. The CDR3 runs 12 residues. Looked up from germline, CDR1 is SNHLY and CDR2 is FYNNEI. CDR3 sequence reads: CASRQPNTEAFF. Here the CDR3 DNA reads TGTGCCAGCAGACAGCCGAACACTGAAGCTTTCTTT.

The chain carries TRBV24-1 and TRBJ2-3, with 10 bases fitting TRBD2. The germline V gene encodes CDR1 KGHDR and CDR2 SFDVKD. V shed 7 bases and J 1 base; nucleotides not matched to a gene: 1. The CDR3 is made up of 14 amino acids. The CDR3 loop is CATSLAGGTDTQYF. The CDR3 coding sequence is TGTGCCACCAGCCTAGCGGGGGGCACAGATACGCAGTATTTT.

The chain carries TRBV5-6 and TRBJ1-2; TRBD1 matches at 9 bases. CDR3 length equals 15 residues. Germline V gene lookup returns CDR1 SGHDT and CDR2 YYEEEE. J lost 7 bases, V lost 0 bases, and 7 bases had no gene match. CDR3: CASSLEGTGFRGYTF. Written as DNA, the CDR3 is TGTGCCAGCAGCTTGGAGGGGACAGGGTTTCGTGGCTACACCTTC.

The chain links TRBV7-8 to TRBJ2-3, with TRBD2 as a possible D gene (6 bases). The germline gives CDR1 SGHVS, CDR2 FQNEAQ. The ends were cut back, 3 bases at V and 4 bases at J, with 11 bases in the middle. The CDR3 contains 14 residues. For the CDR3, the DNA is TGTGCCAGCAGCTTGGGAGGAACTGCAGATACGCAGTATTTT. Protein product: CASSLGGTADTQYF. The whole variable domain, filled in from reference TRBV7-8 and TRBJ2-3, reads GAGVSQSPRYKVAKRGQDVALRCDPISGHVSLFWYQQALGQGPEFLTYFQNEAQLDKSGLPSDRFFAERPEGSVSTLKIQRTQQEDSAVYLCASSLGGTADTQYFGPGTRLTVL.

The gene calls are TRBV29-1 and TRBJ1-4; D gene unclear. The germline CDR1 and CDR2 sequences are SQVTM and ANQGSEA. Trimming left V 4 bases short and J 8 bases short, with 14 bases between. The CDR3 has 13 residues. This CDR3 is CSVAEGGGEKLFF. In DNA, the CDR3 is TGCAGCGTTGCGGAAGGAGGTGGAGAAAAACTGTTTTTT.

The chain carries TRBV28 and TRBJ1-2; D may be TRBD1 (6 bases). Trimming removed 1 base at V and 8 bases at J, with 8 bases between. From germline, CDR1 is MDHEN and CDR2 SYDVKM. The CDR3 loop spans 12 amino acids. The CDR3 spells CASSLYRDGYTF. The DNA for the CDR3 is TGTGCCAGCAGTTTATACAGGGACGGCTACACCTTC.

The chain joins TRBV2 to TRBJ2-6; D is perhaps TRBD1 (5 bases). The CDR3 extends over 16 amino acids. The germline V gene encodes CDR1 SNHLY and CDR2 FYNNEI. V was cut by 2 bases and J by 0 bases, with 8 bases left in between. CDR3 sequence (DNA): TGTGCCAGCAGTGAACAGGGTCTCTCTGGGGCCAACGTCCTGACTTTC. Translation gives CASSEQGLSGANVLTF.

The gene calls are TRBV9 and TRBJ2-2; D perhaps matches TRBD1 (5 bases). This CDR3 comprises 16 residues. With 3 bases removed from V and 1 base from J, the gap between germline ends came to 13 bases. Germline V lookup: CDR1 SGDLS, CDR2 YYNGEE. CDR3 in amino acids: CASSALTERNTGELFF. For the CDR3, the DNA is TGTGCCAGCAGCGCACTGACAGAAAGGAACACCGGGGAGCTGTTTTTT. The full variable domain, its missing parts supplied by reference TRBV9 and TRBJ2-2, is DSGVTQTPKHLITATGQRVTLRCSPRSGDLSVYWYQQSLDQGLQFLIQYYNGEERAKGNILERFSAQQFPDLHSELNLSSLELGDSALYFCASSALTERNTGELFFGEGSRLTVL.

CDR3 sequence reads: CASSLVAGGLSPLHF. The DNA for the CDR3 is TGTGCCAGCAGCTTAGTTGCAGGGGGGTTGTCACCCCTCCACTTT. V gene TRBV7-8 combines with J gene TRBJ1-6, with 7 nucleotides matching TRBD1. The CDR3 consists of 15 residues. V lost 1 base and J lost 10; bases outside the gene matches: 7. CDR1 and CDR2 from the germline V gene are SGHVS and FQNEAQ.

For this clone: A much larger clonotype is one base distant, so this may be a read error. This chain connects TRBV10-1 to TRBJ2-1, with a weak D call TRBD2 (5 bases). The CDR3 has 12 amino acids. Looked up from germline, CDR1 is WNHNN and CDR2 is SYGVQD (reference sequence). The CDR3 DNA reads as TGCGCCGGCAGTGGGAGAAACCATGAGCAGTTCTTC. Translating it yields CAGSGRNHEQFF.

The chain employs TRBV25-1 and TRBJ1-6; D might be TRBD1 (6 bases). The CDR3 runs to 13 residues. V dropped 5 bases and J dropped 7 bases, with 9 bases sitting between them. Germline V gives CDR1 MGHDK, CDR2 SYGVNS. CDR3: CASSWQGNSPLHF. The CDR3 DNA reads as TGTGCCAGCAGTTGGCAGGGGAATTCACCCCTCCACTTT.

V is TRBV15 and J is TRBJ2-3; the match to TRBD1 covers 7 bases. CDR1 and CDR2 (germline): LNHNV, YYDKDF (reference sequence). V shed 5 bases, J shed 2 bases, and the junction held 7 bases outside the gene matches. The CDR3 is 15 amino acids. The CDR3: CATSLSGQTTDTQYF. The CDR3 nucleotides are TGTGCCACCAGCCTTTCGGGACAGACCACAGATACGCAGTATTTT.

The chain couples TRBV30 to TRBJ2-2; 7 nucleotides line up with TRBD1. The CDR3 loop spans 14 amino acids. Germline CDR1 GTSNPN, CDR2 SVGIG (reference sequence). After removal of 2 bases from V and 7 bases from J, the junction contained 7 bases not matched to a gene. CDR3 sequence (DNA): TGTGCCTGGAGTAGACAGGGTGGTAGCGGGGAGCTGTTTTTT. Its translation: CAWSRQGGSGELFF.

This chain links TRBV19 with TRBJ1-4; D remains unclear. The length of the CDR3 is 13 residues. The germline gives CDR1 LNHDA, CDR2 SQIVND (reference sequence). The germline V and J ends were trimmed by 7 bases and 7 bases, with 13 bases remaining between them. CDR3 nucleotides: TGTGCCAGTATGATTCGGGAAGGTGAAAAACTGTTTTTT. Encoded protein: CASMIREGEKLFF.

The chain has TRBV11-3 and TRBJ2-2; 8 bases line up with TRBD1. Germline lookup yields CDR1 SGHNT and CDR2 YENEEA. V lost 5 bases to trimming and J lost 5 bases; unmatched junction nucleotides: 4. This CDR3 comprises 14 residues. CDR3 protein: CASSGYRGTGELFF. The DNA of the CDR3 is TGTGCCAGCAGCGGTTACAGGGGGACCGGGGAGCTGTTTTTT.

This chain connects TRBV19 to TRBJ1-1; 8 bases match TRBD1. V was pared by 9 bases and J by 1 base, with 10 bases of the junction left unmatched. This CDR3 spans 15 amino acids. Germline V lookup: CDR1 LNHDA, CDR2 SQIVND (reference sequence). CDR3 loop: CASKGQESPNTEAFF. The CDR3 DNA sequence: TGTGCCAGCAAGGGACAGGAATCTCCGAACACTGAAGCTTTCTTT.

The genes are TRBV5-1 and TRBJ2-7, with a possible D match to TRBD1 (6 bases). CDR3 size: 12 residues. Germline CDR1 reads SGHRS; CDR2 reads YFSETQ. V was shortened by 6 bases and J by 3 bases, with 10 bases between the two germline ends. CDR3 in DNA: TGCGCCAGCACCCGGGACAACTACGAGCAGTACTTC. The encoded protein is CASTRDNYEQYF.

The chain joins TRBV18 to TRBJ1-2, with TRBD1 as a possible D gene (5 bases). V lost 5 bases, J lost 8 bases, and 18 bases lay in between. This CDR3 has 14 residues. The germline V gene encodes CDR1 KGHSH and CDR2 LQKENI. As DNA, the CDR3 is TGTGCCAGCTCATCAAGGGGTGGAGATTACGGCTACACCTTC. Protein product: CASSSRGGDYGYTF.

The V gene is TRBV4-2, the J gene TRBJ1-1; D might be TRBD1 (5 bases). Germline V gives CDR1 LGHNA, CDR2 YNFKEQ. V was pared by 1 base and J by 7 bases, with 13 bases between. This CDR3 has 14 amino acids. The CDR3 DNA follows: TGTGCCAGCAGCCAAGCCCCGACAGACAGTGAAGCTTTCTTT. This sequence encodes CASSQAPTDSEAFF.

V gene TRBV24-1 combines with J gene TRBJ2-2; 8 bases fit TRBD1. This CDR3 is built from 15 residues. J gave up 2 bases and V 9 bases, and 7 bases lay outside the gene matches. Germline CDR1 KGHDR, CDR2 SFDVKD. CDR3 in amino acids: CATGEDRVNTGELFF. The CDR3 DNA follows: TGTGCCACCGGAGAGGACAGGGTCAACACCGGGGAGCTGTTTTTT.